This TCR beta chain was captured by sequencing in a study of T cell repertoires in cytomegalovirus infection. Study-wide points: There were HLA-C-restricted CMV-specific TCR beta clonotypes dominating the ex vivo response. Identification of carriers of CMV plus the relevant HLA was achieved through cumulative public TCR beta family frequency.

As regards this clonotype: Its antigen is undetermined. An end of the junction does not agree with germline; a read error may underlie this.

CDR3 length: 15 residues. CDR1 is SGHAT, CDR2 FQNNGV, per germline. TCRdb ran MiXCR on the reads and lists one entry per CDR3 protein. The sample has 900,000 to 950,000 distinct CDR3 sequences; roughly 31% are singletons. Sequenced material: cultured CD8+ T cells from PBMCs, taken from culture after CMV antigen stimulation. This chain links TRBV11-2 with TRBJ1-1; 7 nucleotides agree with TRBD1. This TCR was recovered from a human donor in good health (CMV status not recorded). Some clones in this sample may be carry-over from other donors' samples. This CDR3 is CASSSLNRGGTGAFF. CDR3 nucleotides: TGTGCCAGCAGCTCCCTTAACAGGGGAGGCACTGGAGCTTTCTTT.